The 2 T cell receptor beta chains below come from one sample, sequenced in a study of cytomegalovirus exposure and HLA in healthy donors. The PCR used 60 Vbeta and 13 Jbeta primers. The repertoire was sequenced with immunoSEQ multiplex PCR; TCRdb's copy has only in-frame clones and lacks some. The sample contains about 200,000 clones, about four fifths of which appear only once. The specimen was PBMCs. These receptors came from a girl aged 10-17 years in good health and CMV-seropositive.

This clone was observed a handful of times. The V call is TRBV21-1, the J call TRBJ2-5; the table gives TRBD1 as D, unverified against the DNA. TRBV21-1 has pseudogene status. This CDR3 comprises 16 residues. CDR3 coding DNA: TGTGCCAGCAGCAAAGTAGCGACAGGACTCCAAGAGACCCAGTACTTC. Protein product: CASSKVATGLQETQYF.

The V call is TRBV27, the J call TRBJ2-1; TRBD2 matches 14 bases. The CDR3 has 16 amino acids. The ends lost 5 bases at V and 3 bases at J; junction bases unmatched: 3. Germline V gene sequence: CDR1 MNHEY, CDR2 SMNVEV (reference sequence). The CDR3 here is CASSPGTSGGYNEQFF. Here the CDR3 DNA reads TGTGCCAGCAGTCCCGGGACTAGCGGGGGCTACAATGAGCAGTTCTTC.